Given below is one T cell receptor beta chain in context. The study reverse transcribed the entire isolated RNA, so it sequenced expressed TCRB transcripts. TCRdb keeps only in-frame clones here, not all; method: immunoSEQ multiplex PCR. Altogether 350,000 to 450,000 clones are present, over 11% being singletons, with the ten largest covering roughly 0.033%. The V gene's germline CDR1 is KGHSH and CDR2 LQKENI. This CDR3 spans 14 amino acids. The V and J ends lost 2 bases and 8 bases respectively, with 15 bases between them. The data are from a study of beta chain features in type 1 diabetes. Sequencing was carried out using naive CD4+ T cells from blood. The TCR comes from a man under 40 in good health. This rearrangement joins TRBV18 to TRBJ1-2; D is possibly TRBD1 (6 bases). In DNA form, the CDR3 reads TGTGCCAGCTCACCAATGGAACAGGGAGTGGGCTACACCTTC. It encodes CASSPMEQGVGYTF.